The 8 T cell receptor beta chains listed next were all sequenced from one sample in a study of low-dose radiotherapy and immunotherapy resistance in tumors. Covering alpha and beta chains, TRAV- and TRBV-specific primers were used for the first-strand cDNA. It was with a constant-region primer and a V-primer adapter that TCRs were amplified over roughly 19 PCR cycles. Via MiXCR, TCRdb re-called the reads, giving one row per CDR3 protein. In the table there are 12,000 to 15,000 distinct CDR3 sequences, 65% to 75% of which are singletons. These receptors were obtained from a human donor with advanced metastatic prostate, ovarian, gallbladder or colorectal cancer (not recorded which). This table probably holds off-target reads from a library built for another chain.

V usage is TRBV5-1 and J usage is TRBJ2-2, with D perhaps matching TRBD2 (7 bases). The CDR3 has 16 residues. From germline, CDR1 is SGHRS and CDR2 YFSETQ. The V end lost 0 bases, the J end lost 2 bases, and 11 bases lay between the germline ends. CDR3 loop: CASSLEGGGNTGELFF. The CDR3 coding sequence is TGCGCCAGCAGCTTGGAAGGCGGGGGCAACACCGGGGAGCTGTTTTTT.

This clonotype was observed once. V is TRBV6-2 or TRBV6-3 and J is TRBJ2-3; D could derive from TRBD1 or TRBD2 (5 bases each). Germline CDR1 reads MNHEY; CDR2 reads SVGEGT. Trimming cost V 5 bases and J 8 bases, with 20 bases left between them. The CDR3 runs to 15 residues. CDR3 sequence (DNA): TGTGCCAGCAGTGAAAGTGACGGGGCTTCCTCTACGCAGTATTTT. This sequence encodes CASSESDGASSTQYF.

The rearrangement joins TRBV6-2 or TRBV6-3 to TRBJ1-1; the D is unclear. The V end was cut by 4 bases, the J end by 5 bases, with 8 bases between. Germline V gene data show CDR1 as MNHEY and CDR2 as SVGEGT. This CDR3 has 12 residues. CDR3 amino acids: CASSFQYTEAFF. The DNA for the CDR3 is TGTGCCAGCAGTTTTCAATATACTGAAGCTTTCTTT.

The chain carries TRBV24-1 and TRBJ2-5, with 7 bases matching TRBD1. The CDR3 spans 16 residues. Germline V lookup: CDR1 KGHDR, CDR2 SFDVKD. The junction had 10 bases not matched to a gene; V was cut back by 6 bases and J by 1 base. The CDR3 is CATSSPPGDSQETQYF. CDR3 DNA sequence: TGTGCCACCAGTTCCCCCCCTGGGGACAGCCAAGAGACCCAGTACTTC.

This clonotype was recorded only once. The chain employs TRBV11-2 and TRBJ2-5, with D possibly TRBD1 on 6 matching bases. Germline V CDR1 and CDR2: SGHAT, FQNNGV. The CDR3 totals 15 residues. With 5 bases removed from V and 2 bases from J, the gap between germline ends came to 15 bases. The CDR3 sequence: CASSRNTGLQETQYF. Here the CDR3 DNA reads TGTGCCAGCAGCAGAAACACAGGGCTTCAAGAGACCCAGTACTTC.

The chain employs TRBV4-2 and TRBJ2-7, with 13 bases lining up with TRBD2. The CDR3 is 16 amino acids. Germline V lookup: CDR1 LGHNA, CDR2 YNFKEQ. V shed 2 bases, J shed 1 base, and the junction held 2 bases outside the gene matches. Here the CDR3 DNA reads TGTGCCAGCAGCCAAACTAGCGGGGGGGCATCCTACGAGCAGTACTTC. Its translation is CASSQTSGGASYEQYF.

This clonotype was recorded a few times. The rearrangement uses TRBV19 and TRBJ1-3, with unresolved D. There are 16 residues in the CDR3. The V end lost 0 bases, the J end lost 0 bases, and 9 bases lay between the germline ends. Germline assignment: CDR1 LNHDA and CDR2 SQIVND (reference sequence). CDR3 DNA sequence: TGTGCCAGTAGTATAGAAGACCAAAGCTCTGGAAACACCATATATTTT. Translating gives CASSIEDQSSGNTIYF. Looking up the rest from reference TRBV19 and TRBJ1-3 gives the full variable domain: DGGITQSPKYLFRKEGQNVTLSCEQNLNHDAMYWYRQDPGQGLRLIYYSQIVNDFQKGDIAEGYSVSREKKESFPLTVTSAQKNPTAFYLCASSIEDQSSGNTIYFGEGSWLTVV.

V and J are TRBV12-3 or TRBV12-4 and TRBJ2-7; 9 bases map to TRBD2. CDR3 length equals 14 residues. V lost 6 bases to trimming and J lost 1 base; unmatched junction nucleotides: 4. CDR3 nucleotides: TGTGCCAGCAGCGGGACTAGCTCTTCCTACGAGCAGTACTTC. It specifies CASSGTSSSYEQYF.